These 23 T cell receptor beta chains share one sample of origin, sequenced in a study of blood T cell repertoires in COVID-19. The method was immunoSEQ multiplex PCR; TCRdb's version includes in-frame clones alone and lacks a portion of them. This sample has 150,000 or so clones, with approximately 85% found just once. The sequenced material came from peripheral blood. Receptor source: a man aged 35 to 55 who had recovered from COVID-19.

The chain carries TRBV20-1 and TRBJ1-2, with no clear D. The CDR3 extends over 12 amino acids. Looked up from germline, CDR1 is DFQATT and CDR2 is SNEGSKA (reference sequence). The V gene lost 3 bases and the J gene lost 5 bases, with 10 bases spanning the gap. Written as DNA, the CDR3 is TGCAGTGCTAGTTTCCAGAAATATGGCTACACCTTC. This translates into CSASFQKYGYTF.

The chain carries TRBV28 and TRBJ2-3; 11 bases fit TRBD2. This CDR3 has 15 residues. Germline lookup yields CDR1 MDHEN and CDR2 SYDVKM. V gave up 6 bases and J gave up 6 bases; unmatched junction bases: 8. CDR3 loop: CASRPTSGSADTQYF. CDR3 bases: TGTGCCAGCAGGCCTACTAGCGGGAGCGCTGATACGCAGTATTTT. The full variable domain, completed using reference TRBV28 and TRBJ2-3, is DVKVTQSSRYLVKRTGEKVFLECVQDMDHENMFWYRQDPGLGLRLIYFSYDVKMKEKGDIPEGYSVSREKKERFSLILESASTNQTSMYLCASRPTSGSADTQYFGPGTRLTVL.

This clone has a single count. This chain joins TRBV7-9 and TRBJ2-7; 9 nucleotides line up with TRBD1. Germline-derived CDR1 and CDR2 are SEHNR and FQNEAQ (reference sequence). This CDR3 is 16 amino acids long. With 1 base clipped from V and 2 bases from J, the junction kept 6 bases outside the gene matches. The CDR3 DNA reads as TGTGCCAGCAGCTTAGTTGGGGACAGGGCAACCTACGAGCAGTACTTC. Encoded protein: CASSLVGDRATYEQYF.

V gene TRBV6-2 or TRBV6-3 combines with J gene TRBJ2-2, with D possibly TRBD1 on 6 matching bases. The CDR3 length is 13 residues. Per germline, CDR1 MNHEY and CDR2 SVGEGT. Deletions cut 5 bases from V and 7 bases from J, with 11 bases between. The CDR3: CASSTGWIGELFF. In nucleotides, the CDR3 is TGTGCCAGCAGTACAGGGTGGATCGGGGAGCTGTTTTTT.

This CDR3 reads CSASPSDRDYGYTF. The CDR3 nucleotides are TGCAGTGCTAGTCCCTCCGACAGGGACTATGGCTACACCTTC. The rearrangement links TRBV20-1 to TRBJ1-2; 7 bases agree with TRBD1. With V trimmed by 3 bases and J by 3 bases, 7 bases remained unmatched. Germline loops: CDR1 DFQATT, CDR2 SNEGSKA (reference sequence). This CDR3 region has 14 residues.

The V gene is TRBV28, the J gene TRBJ1-1, with D hard to call. V was pared by 2 bases and J by 7 bases, with 8 bases between. The CDR3 runs 12 residues. CDR1 MDHEN and CDR2 SYDVKM come from the germline V gene. The CDR3 is CASSLIRSEAFF. The CDR3 region has the DNA TGTGCCAGCAGTTTAATTCGCAGTGAAGCTTTCTTT.

This clone was seen only once. This chain connects TRBV30 to TRBJ2-2, with a possible D match to TRBD2 (5 bases). V gave up 0 bases and J gave up 1 base, with 12 bases separating them. Looked up from germline, CDR1 is GTSNPN and CDR2 is SVGIG (reference sequence). The CDR3 runs to 16 residues. The CDR3 reads CAWSVRVGRNTGELFF. The CDR3 coding sequence is TGTGCCTGGAGTGTACGGGTAGGGAGGAACACCGGGGAGCTGTTTTTT.

The chain carries TRBV29-1 and TRBJ1-2, with TRBD1 matching 9 bases. Germline-derived CDR1 and CDR2 are SQVTM and ANQGSEA. V was pared by 1 base and J by 4 bases, with 7 bases of the junction left unmatched. The CDR3 spans 15 residues. As DNA, the CDR3 is TGCAGCGTTGAAGCTCAGGACAGGGGTTCCTATGGCTACACCTTC. It specifies CSVEAQDRGSYGYTF. Supplemented by reference TRBV29-1 and TRBJ1-2, the full variable domain reads SAVISQKPSRDICQRGTSLTIQCQVDSQVTMMFWYRQQPGQSLTLIATANQGSEATYESGFVIDKFPISRPNLTFSTLTVSNMSPEDSSIYLCSVEAQDRGSYGYTFGSGTRLTVV.

The chain's CDR3 is CASSLFPPGHTYNEQFF. CDR3 nucleotide sequence: TGTGCCAGCAGTTTATTCCCCCCGGGACACACCTACAATGAGCAGTTCTTC. J is TRBJ2-1 and V is TRBV27, with D possibly TRBD1 on 6 matching bases. V was cut by 1 base and J by 2 bases, with 15 bases left in between. Germline V gene data show CDR1 as MNHEY and CDR2 as SMNVEV (reference sequence). This CDR3 is 17 amino acids long.

V usage is TRBV4-2 and J usage is TRBJ2-3; a weak D match, TRBD2 (6 bases). CDR1 is LGHNA, CDR2 YNFKEQ, per germline. Trimming shortened V by 1 base and J by 5 bases, and 13 bases separated the two germline ends. This CDR3 is 15 amino acids long. The CDR3 nucleotides read TGTGCCAGCAGCCAAGGCGGAGGGTCTGGAGATACGCAGTATTTT. This sequence encodes CASSQGGGSGDTQYF.

This clone was counted between two and nine times. The chain joins TRBV25-1 to TRBJ1-5, with 10 positions matching TRBD1. Germline lookup yields CDR1 MGHDK and CDR2 SYGVNS. Unmatched junction bases numbered 4, after V lost 7 bases and J lost 7 bases. The CDR3 covers 13 residues. The CDR3 protein is CASMGQGNQPQHF. Written as DNA, the CDR3 is TGTGCCAGCATGGGACAGGGGAACCAGCCCCAGCATTTT.

The rearrangement joins TRBV5-8 to TRBJ2-3; no clear D gene. The germline V and J ends were trimmed by 2 bases and 4 bases, with 11 bases remaining between them. This CDR3 is built from 14 residues. Germline CDR1 is SGHTS and CDR2 is YDEGEE. The CDR3 loop is CASSLYSMADTQYF. The CDR3 bases are TGTGCCAGCAGCTTATACTCGATGGCAGATACGCAGTATTTT. The full variable domain, completed using reference TRBV5-8 and TRBJ2-3, is EAGVTQSPTHLIKTRGQQATLRCSPISGHTSVYWYQQALGLGLQFLLWYDEGEERNRGNFPPRFSGRQFPNYSSELNVNALELEDSALYLCASSLYSMADTQYFGPGTRLTVL.

The CDR3 coding sequence is TGTGCCAGCAGCTCTGCGAAGACCCAGTACTTC. Translation: CASSSAKTQYF. The V gene is TRBV11-2, the J gene TRBJ2-5; the D is unclear. The germline V gene has CDR1 SGHAT and CDR2 FQNNGV. The CDR3 has 11 residues. The ends were cut back, 4 bases at V and 6 bases at J, with 6 bases in the middle.

This clone was detected many times. The J gene is TRBJ1-5, the V gene TRBV5-6; D may be TRBD1 (6 bases). CDR1 SGHDT and CDR2 YYEEEE come from the germline V gene. V was pared by 4 bases and J by 6 bases, with 17 bases between. The CDR3 consists of 15 residues. CDR3 region: CASSIQTGTSQPQHF. Written as DNA, the CDR3 is TGTGCCAGCAGCATCCAAACCGGGACAAGTCAGCCCCAGCATTTT.

The V gene is TRBV28, the J gene TRBJ1-2; D uncertain. Trimming stripped 6 bases from V and 1 base from J, with 6 bases between. The CDR3 covers 12 residues. Germline CDR1 reads MDHEN; CDR2 reads SYDVKM. The CDR3 DNA reads as TGTGCCAGCAGCGGGATTAACTATGGCTACACCTTC. It specifies CASSGINYGYTF.

V gene TRBV19 combines with J gene TRBJ2-3; D perhaps matches TRBD2 (5 bases). Trimming removed 5 bases at V and 6 bases at J, with 18 bases between. Germline CDR1 and CDR2: LNHDA and SQIVND (reference sequence). The CDR3 totals 15 residues. The CDR3 loop is CASSAVASPSDTQYF. CDR3 bases: TGTGCCAGTAGTGCCGTGGCTAGCCCTTCGGATACGCAGTATTTT. The full variable domain, with the rest looked up from reference TRBV19 and TRBJ2-3, is DGGITQSPKYLFRKEGQNVTLSCEQNLNHDAMYWYRQDPGQGLRLIYYSQIVNDFQKGDIAEGYSVSREKKESFPLTVTSAQKNPTAFYLCASSAVASPSDTQYFGPGTRLTVL.

The chain is built from TRBV24-1 and TRBJ2-5; the match to TRBD2 covers 11 bases. Germline values: CDR1 KGHDR, CDR2 SFDVKD. J gave up 5 bases and V 4 bases, and 8 bases lay outside the gene matches. The CDR3 is made up of 16 amino acids. The CDR3 DNA follows: TGTGCCACCAGTGACGGCATAGCGGGAGGGGTGGAGACCCAGTACTTC. Translation: CATSDGIAGGVETQYF.

The CDR3 DNA follows: TGCAGCGTTACCAGGGGTGAAGCTTTCTTT. Encoded protein: CSVTRGEAFF. The J gene is TRBJ1-1, the V gene TRBV29-1, with a possible D match to TRBD1 (6 bases). CDR1 SQVTM and CDR2 ANQGSEA come from the germline V gene. The CDR3 is made up of 10 amino acids. Deletions cut 5 bases from V and 7 bases from J, with 8 bases between.

The chain links TRBV5-1 to TRBJ2-3, with 7 positions matching TRBD2. The germline V gene has CDR1 SGHRS and CDR2 YFSETQ. V was clipped by 0 bases and J by 4 bases; unmatched bases: 2. The CDR3 covers 14 residues. The CDR3 loop is CASSLAGGSDTQYF. The CDR3, as DNA: TGCGCCAGCAGCTTGGCGGGGGGTTCAGATACGCAGTATTTT.

V is TRBV2 and J is TRBJ2-5; TRBD1 aligns across 8 bases. Germline V CDR1 and CDR2: SNHLY, FYNNEI. The CDR3 spans 14 residues. V was pared by 3 bases and J by 5 bases, with 5 bases of the junction left unmatched. CDR3 in amino acids: CASSDRGRPETQYF. In nucleotides, the CDR3 is TGTGCCAGCAGTGACAGGGGGCGGCCCGAGACCCAGTACTTC.

The count of this clone is one. The chain has TRBV28 and TRBJ2-3, with TRBD1 identical over 10 bases. J lost 5 bases, V lost 4 bases, and 12 bases had no gene match. Germline V lookup: CDR1 MDHEN, CDR2 SYDVKM. The CDR3 length is 17 residues. CDR3 in amino acids: CASSSFPGQGWRDTQYF. CDR3 DNA sequence: TGTGCCAGCAGTTCATTTCCGGGACAGGGGTGGAGAGATACGCAGTATTTT. The variable domain in full, completed from reference TRBV28 and TRBJ2-3, reads DVKVTQSSRYLVKRTGEKVFLECVQDMDHENMFWYRQDPGLGLRLIYFSYDVKMKEKGDIPEGYSVSREKKERFSLILESASTNQTSMYLCASSSFPGQGWRDTQYFGPGTRLTVL.

V and J are TRBV7-9 and TRBJ1-1; D gene uncertain. V was trimmed by 7 bases and J by 7 bases, leaving 10 bases between them. CDR1 is SEHNR, CDR2 FQNEAQ, per germline (reference sequence). CDR3 length equals 11 residues. The chain's CDR3 is CASTPNIEAFF. The CDR3 DNA reads TGTGCCAGCACCCCTAATATTGAAGCTTTCTTT. Complete variable domain (other parts from reference TRBV7-9 and TRBJ1-1): DTGVSQNPRHKITKRGQNVTFRCDPISEHNRLYWYRQTLGQGPEFLTYFQNEAQLEKSRLLSDRFSAERPKGSFSTLEIQRTEQGDSAMYLCASTPNIEAFFGQGTRLTVV.

The CDR3 loop reads CASSPPFRARGSYEQYF. The CDR3 DNA is TGTGCCAGCAGCCCCCCTTTCCGCGCGCGGGGCTCCTACGAGCAGTACTTC. The gene calls are TRBV7-9 and TRBJ2-7; D may be TRBD2 (6 bases). Trimming left V 5 bases short and J 0 bases short, with 20 bases between. Germline lookup yields CDR1 SEHNR and CDR2 FQNEAQ (reference sequence). CDR3 length: 17 amino acids.